One T cell receptor beta chain is described in this entry. Its antigen is still unknown. CDR1 is MNHEY, CDR2 SMNVEV, per germline (reference sequence). CDR3 length: 15 residues. This record belongs to a study of T cell clusters in autoimmune cytopenias. TRB amplification used 250 ng of peripheral blood genomic DNA. One tube held mixed TRB-A and TRB-B primer pools for touch-down PCR. No DNA is given; TCRdb re-called the multiplex PCR reads and lists each CDR3 protein once. Its listing shows around 11,000 distinct CDR3 sequences. General study findings and limits: The T cell clusters came from computational analysis alone and lack functional validation.

This sample also appeared in a second study, on T cell repertoires in aging, cancer and after chemotherapy. That report adds: Healthy donor repertoires were recorded over several months to years and showed clear clonal overlap. In cancer patients, declining TCR diversity with age involved lost richness and lost evenness.

The source is a human donor in good health. Sequences were obtained from peripheral blood. This rearrangement joins TRBV27 to TRBJ1-4; the D call from TCRdb, TRBD1, cannot be confirmed without DNA. The CDR3: CASSLVGQGNEKLFF.